A selection of T cell receptor beta chains follows, all from one sample in a study of CD8+ T cells in alopecia areata. Assay: immunoSEQ multiplex PCR; the TCRdb copy retains only in-frame clones and omits some. Among around 100,000 clones listed, 70% to 85% were seen once. The sample was CD8+ T cells sorted from blood, taken around week 42, from a patient treated with tofacitinib. The receptors originated from a human donor with alopecia areata. Both conserved end residues are part of each CDR3. D genes are given only for firm matches. Rows give clone size only sometimes, using once, few, many, or a class for an expanded clone.

TRBJ2-2 | TRBV4-1 | NA | NA | TGCGCCAGCAGCCAAGTCTGGGAAAAGGCGACCGGGGAGCTGTTTTTT | CASSQVWEKATGELFF
TRBJ1-1 | TRBV29-1 | NA | TRBD1 | TGCAGCGTGGCTGGGACAGGGACTTTGAACACTGAAGCTTTCTTT | CSVAGTGTLNTEAFF
TRBJ2-7 | TRBV6-1 | NA | TRBD1 | TGTGCCAGCAGTACAGGGGGACCCTACGAGCAGTACTTC | CASSTGGPYEQYF
TRBJ2-5 | TRBV11-2 | NA | NA | TGTGCCAGCAGCCCAGAATCACTAGTTGGAGAGACCCAGTACTTC | CASSPESLVGETQYF
TRBJ1-1 | TRBV4-3 | once | NA | TGCGCCAGCAGCCAAGACATGGGGACATACACTGAAGCTTTCTTT | CASSQDMGTYTEAFF
TRBJ1-1 | TRBV19 | NA | NA | TGTGCCAGTAGCGCTGGAAATGAAGCTTTCTTT | CASSAGNEAFF
TRBJ1-5 | TRBV5-6 | NA | TRBD1 | TGTGCCAGCAGCTTGGCCGAGACAGGGGCTCATCAGCCCCAGCATTTT | CASSLAETGAHQPQHF
TRBJ2-7 | TRBV6-1 | NA | NA | TGTGCCAGCAGTGAAGACCGCTCCTACGAGCAGTACTTC | CASSEDRSYEQYF
TRBJ2-2 | TRBV19 | NA | NA | TGTGCCAGTAGTATAAGGTGGAGGGAAGGGAGGAACACCGGGGAGCTGTTTTTT | CASSIRWREGRNTGELFF
TRBJ2-7 | TRBV27 | few | NA | TGTGCCAGCAGTCCCAACTCCTACGAGCAGTACTTC | CASSPNSYEQYF
TRBJ2-2 | TRBV7-6 | NA | TRBD1 | TGTGCCAGCAGCAAAGAAGGGGGCACGGACACCGGGGAGCTGTTTTTT | CASSKEGGTDTGELFF
TRBJ2-1 | TRBV27 | few | NA | TGTGCCAGCAGTGACTCCGGGACTGGAGACTACAATGAGCAGTTCTTC | CASSDSGTGDYNEQFF